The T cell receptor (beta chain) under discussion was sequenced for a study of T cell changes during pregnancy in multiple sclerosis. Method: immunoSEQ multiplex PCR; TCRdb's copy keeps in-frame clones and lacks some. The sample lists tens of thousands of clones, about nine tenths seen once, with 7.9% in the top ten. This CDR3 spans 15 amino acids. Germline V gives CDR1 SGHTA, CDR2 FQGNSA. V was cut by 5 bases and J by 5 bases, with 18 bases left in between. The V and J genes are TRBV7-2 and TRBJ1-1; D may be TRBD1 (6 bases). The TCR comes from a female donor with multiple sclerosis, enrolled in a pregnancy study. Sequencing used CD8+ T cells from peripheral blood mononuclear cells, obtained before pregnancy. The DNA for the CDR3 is TGTGCCAGCAGCATCAGCAGGGGTTGGCTGACTGAAGCTTTCTTT. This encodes CASSISRGWLTEAFF.